This T cell receptor beta chain was captured in a study of cytomegalovirus exposure and HLA in healthy donors. Trimming pared 0 bases from V and 0 bases from J, leaving 22 bases between. This CDR3 region has 20 residues. The germline V gene has CDR1 SGHTA and CDR2 FQGNSA. The PCR had 60 Vbeta and 13 Jbeta primers. Repertoires were generated with immunoSEQ multiplex PCR, while TCRdb's copy carries only in-frame clones and drops some. The sample carries about 83,000 clones, roughly 76% recorded once. About this clone: The antigen remains unidentified.

The study, taken as a whole, reports: A later analysis found that most CMV-associated TCR beta chains appeared HLA-restricted. In a later analysis, TCR beta V- and J-gene trimming was associated with a missense DCLRE1C variant. The authors enumerated over 150 TCR beta chains as linked to cytomegalovirus.

Sequenced input: PBMCs. The chain has TRBV7-2 and TRBJ2-3, with a possible D match to TRBD1 (6 bases). This TCR was sampled from a woman younger than 45 in good health and CMV-seronegative. CDR3 amino acids: CASSLAPRGSGATSTDTQYF. The CDR3 DNA sequence: TGTGCCAGCAGCTTAGCCCCCAGGGGATCTGGCGCGACGAGCACAGATACGCAGTATTTT.